This T cell receptor (beta chain) was identified during a study of beta chain features in type 1 diabetes. Overall study findings and caveats: More deletions and fewer insertions at VDJ junctions were seen in type 1 diabetes patients. There was a moderate but significant shortening of TCRB CDR3s in all four CD4+ subsets of Type 1 diabetes patients.

TCRB transcripts that were expressed got sequenced, as all of the isolated RNA had been reverse transcribed. TCRdb's table, derived via immunoSEQ multiplex PCR, lists solely in-frame clones and lacks some. The sample has 120,000 or so clones, about a sixth seen once; the top ten hold under 2.5%. The V end lost 6 bases, the J end lost 2 bases, and 14 bases lay between the germline ends. CDR1 LNHDA and CDR2 SQIVND come from the germline V gene (reference sequence). This CDR3 region has 14 residues. In its sample, this clone was seen a few times. Its specificity is unknown. Material: central memory CD4+ T cells from blood. The sequence was collected from a man in his thirties or forties with type 1 diabetes. The chain is built from TRBV19 and TRBJ2-7; TRBD2 is a possible D gene (5 bases). CDR3 sequence (DNA): TGTGCCAGTAGGAGTGGAGGTTTCGCCTACGAGCAGTACTTC. Residues: CASRSGGFAYEQYF. Full variable domain (missing parts from reference TRBV19 and TRBJ2-7): DGGITQSPKYLFRKEGQNVTLSCEQNLNHDAMYWYRQDPGQGLRLIYYSQIVNDFQKGDIAEGYSVSREKKESFPLTVTSAQKNPTAFYLCASRSGGFAYEQYFGPGTRLTVT.